This TCR beta chain stems from a study of blood T cell repertoires in COVID-19. Generated by immunoSEQ multiplex PCR, the TCRdb table keeps only in-frame clones and is missing some. The sample has 35,000 to 50,000 clones, about 85% seen once. Germline V gene lookup returns CDR1 SGHTA and CDR2 FQGTGA. CDR3 length: 16 amino acids. V lost 5 bases to trimming and J lost 7 bases; unmatched junction nucleotides: 12. V is TRBV7-3 and J is TRBJ2-7; 12 nucleotides align to TRBD1. The clonotype was recovered from a human donor in a cohort sampled during active COVID-19. Sequencing was carried out using peripheral blood. CDR3 sequence reads: CASSPIPGQGAREQYF. CDR3 in DNA: TGTGCCAGCAGCCCTATTCCGGGACAGGGGGCTCGGGAGCAGTACTTC.